This entry concerns a single T cell receptor beta chain. This sample is drawn from a study of shared clonotypes between healthy human individuals. As for the study in general: For every donor, three CD4 naive, three CD4 memory, two CD8 naive and one CD8 memory plates were used.

Trimming left V 3 bases short and J 5 bases short, with 13 bases between. Germline CDR1 reads MGHDK; CDR2 reads SYGVNS. The CDR3 has 14 residues. Method: immunoSEQ multiplex PCR; TCRdb's copy keeps in-frame clones and lacks some. The data show about 1 million clones, about 77% seen once. Sequenced input: memory CD4+ T cells sorted from blood. Subset indicated: CD45RA-negative fraction. The clonotype was recovered from a man between 18 and 29 years old in good health. The V call is TRBV25-1, the J call TRBJ1-2; the D gene is possibly TRBD1 (5 bases). The CDR3 reads CASSDPQGVYGYTF. As DNA, the CDR3 is TGTGCCAGCAGTGATCCTCAGGGAGTGTATGGCTACACCTTC.